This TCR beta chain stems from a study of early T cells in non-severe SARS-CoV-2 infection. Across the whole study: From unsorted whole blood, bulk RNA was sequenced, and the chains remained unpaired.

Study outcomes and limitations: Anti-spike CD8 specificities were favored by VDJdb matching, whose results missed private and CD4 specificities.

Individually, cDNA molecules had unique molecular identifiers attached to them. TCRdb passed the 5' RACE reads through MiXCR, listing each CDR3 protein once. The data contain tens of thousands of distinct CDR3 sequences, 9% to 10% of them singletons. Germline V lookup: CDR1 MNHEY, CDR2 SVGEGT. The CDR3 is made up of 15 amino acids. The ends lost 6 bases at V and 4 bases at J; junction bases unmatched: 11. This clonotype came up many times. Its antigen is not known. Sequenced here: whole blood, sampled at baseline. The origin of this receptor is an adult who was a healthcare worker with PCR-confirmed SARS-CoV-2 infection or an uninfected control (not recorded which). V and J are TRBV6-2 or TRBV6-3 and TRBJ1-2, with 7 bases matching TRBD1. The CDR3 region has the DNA TGTGCCAGCAGCCTTACGCCGGGACAGCCCTATGGCTACACCTTC. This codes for CASSLTPGQPYGYTF.